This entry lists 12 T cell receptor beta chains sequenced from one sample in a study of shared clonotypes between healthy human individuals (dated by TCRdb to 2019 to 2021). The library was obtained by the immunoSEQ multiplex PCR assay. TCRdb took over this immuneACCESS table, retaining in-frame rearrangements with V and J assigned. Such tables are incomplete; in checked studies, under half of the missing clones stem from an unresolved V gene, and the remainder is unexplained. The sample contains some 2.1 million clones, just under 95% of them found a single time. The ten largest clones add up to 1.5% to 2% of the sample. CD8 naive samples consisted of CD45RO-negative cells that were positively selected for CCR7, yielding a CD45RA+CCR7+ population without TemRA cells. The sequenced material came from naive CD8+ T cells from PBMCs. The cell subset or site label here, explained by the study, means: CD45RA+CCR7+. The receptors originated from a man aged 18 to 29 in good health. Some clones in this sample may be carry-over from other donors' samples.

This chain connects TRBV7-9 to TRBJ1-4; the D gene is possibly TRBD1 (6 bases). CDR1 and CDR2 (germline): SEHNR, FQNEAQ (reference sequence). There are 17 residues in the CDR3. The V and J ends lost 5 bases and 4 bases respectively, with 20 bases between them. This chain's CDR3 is CASSPDLRGAYNEKLFF. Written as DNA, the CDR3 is TGTGCCAGCAGCCCCGACCTCAGGGGAGCCTATAATGAAAAACTGTTTTTT.

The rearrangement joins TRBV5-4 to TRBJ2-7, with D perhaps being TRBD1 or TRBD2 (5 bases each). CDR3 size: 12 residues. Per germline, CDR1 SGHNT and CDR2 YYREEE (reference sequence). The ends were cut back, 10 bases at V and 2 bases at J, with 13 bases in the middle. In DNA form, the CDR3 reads TGTGCCTGGGGGACCCGCACCTACGAGCAGTACTTC. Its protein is CAWGTRTYEQYF.

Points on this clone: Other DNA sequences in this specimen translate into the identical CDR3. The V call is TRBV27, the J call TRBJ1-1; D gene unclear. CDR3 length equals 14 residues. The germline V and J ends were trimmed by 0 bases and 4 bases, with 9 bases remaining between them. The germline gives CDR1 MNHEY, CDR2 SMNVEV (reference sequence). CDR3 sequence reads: CASSLSRGGTEAFF. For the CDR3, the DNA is TGTGCCAGCAGTTTATCGCGCGGCGGCACTGAAGCTTTCTTT.

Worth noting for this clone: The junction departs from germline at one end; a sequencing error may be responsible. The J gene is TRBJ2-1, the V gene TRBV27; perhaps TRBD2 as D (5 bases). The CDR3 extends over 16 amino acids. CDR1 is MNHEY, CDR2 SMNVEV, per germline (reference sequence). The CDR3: CASSLSFKASYYEQFF. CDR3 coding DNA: TGTGCCAGCAGTTTATCTTTTAAGGCTAGCTACTATGAGCAGTTCTTC.

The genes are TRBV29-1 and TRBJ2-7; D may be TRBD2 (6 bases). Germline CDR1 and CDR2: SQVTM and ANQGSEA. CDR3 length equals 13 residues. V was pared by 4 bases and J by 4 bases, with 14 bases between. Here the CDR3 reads CSVVPGTQYEQYF. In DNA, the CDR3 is TGCAGCGTTGTACCCGGGACTCAGTACGAGCAGTACTTC.

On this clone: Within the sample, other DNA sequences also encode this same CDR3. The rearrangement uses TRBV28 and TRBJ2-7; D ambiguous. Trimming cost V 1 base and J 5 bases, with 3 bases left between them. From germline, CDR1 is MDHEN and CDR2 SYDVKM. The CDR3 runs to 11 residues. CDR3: CASSLSHEQYF. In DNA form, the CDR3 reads TGTGCCAGCAGTTTATCCCACGAGCAGTACTTC. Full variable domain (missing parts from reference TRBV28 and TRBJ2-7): DVKVTQSSRYLVKRTGEKVFLECVQDMDHENMFWYRQDPGLGLRLIYFSYDVKMKEKGDIPEGYSVSREKKERFSLILESASTNQTSMYLCASSLSHEQYFGPGTRLTVT.

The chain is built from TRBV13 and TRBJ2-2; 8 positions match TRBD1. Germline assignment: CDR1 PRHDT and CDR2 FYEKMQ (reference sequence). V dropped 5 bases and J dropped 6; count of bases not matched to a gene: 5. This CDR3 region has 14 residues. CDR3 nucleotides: TGTGCCAGCAGCGCGGGACAGGCGGCCGGGGAGCTGTTTTTT. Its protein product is CASSAGQAAGELFF.

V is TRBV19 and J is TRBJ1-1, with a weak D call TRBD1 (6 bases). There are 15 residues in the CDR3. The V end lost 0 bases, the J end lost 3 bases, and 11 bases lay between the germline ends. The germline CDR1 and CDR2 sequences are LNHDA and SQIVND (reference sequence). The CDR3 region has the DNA TGTGCCAGTAGTATAGATCTAGCAGGGGACACTGAAGCTTTCTTT. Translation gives CASSIDLAGDTEAFF.

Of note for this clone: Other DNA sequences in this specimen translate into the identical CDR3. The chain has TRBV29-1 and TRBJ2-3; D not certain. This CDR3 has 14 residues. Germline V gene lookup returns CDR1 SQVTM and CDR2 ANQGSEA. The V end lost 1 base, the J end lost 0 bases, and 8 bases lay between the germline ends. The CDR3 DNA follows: TGCAGCGTTGAAGGGGGTACTAGCACAGATACGCAGTATTTT. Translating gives CSVEGGTSTDTQYF.

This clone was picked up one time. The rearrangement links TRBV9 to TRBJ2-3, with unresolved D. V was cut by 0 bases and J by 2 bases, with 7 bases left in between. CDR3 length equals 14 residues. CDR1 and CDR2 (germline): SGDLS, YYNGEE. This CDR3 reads CASSVGANTDTQYF. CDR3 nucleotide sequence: TGTGCCAGCAGCGTAGGGGCCAACACAGATACGCAGTATTTT.

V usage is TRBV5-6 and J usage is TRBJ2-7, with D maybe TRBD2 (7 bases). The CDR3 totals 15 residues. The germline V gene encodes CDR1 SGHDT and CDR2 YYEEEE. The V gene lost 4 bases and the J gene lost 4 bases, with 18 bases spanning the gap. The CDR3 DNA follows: TGTGCCAGCAGCCGGGGGGCTGGGTCTGGATACGAGCAGTACTTC. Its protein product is CASSRGAGSGYEQYF.

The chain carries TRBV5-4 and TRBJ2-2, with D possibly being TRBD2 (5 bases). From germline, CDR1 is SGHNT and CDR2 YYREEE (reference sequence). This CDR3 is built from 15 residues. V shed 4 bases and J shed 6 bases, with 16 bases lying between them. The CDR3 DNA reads TGTGCCAGCAGCCAGGACTGGCGATACCCCGGGGAGCTGTTTTTT. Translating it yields CASSQDWRYPGELFF.